A single sample is the source of the 13 T cell receptor beta chains below, sequenced in a study of cytotoxic CD8 clonotypes in ibrutinib-treated CLL. Clones were sequenced by immunoSEQ multiplex PCR, and TCRdb holds only the in-frame ones, with some missing. The table has over 75,000 clones, about 78% seen once. The material sequenced was PBMCs, taken after 12 months of ibrutinib treatment. All receptors derive from a human donor with chronic lymphocytic leukemia.

The chain is built from TRBV11-3 and TRBJ2-1, with D possibly being TRBD2 (6 bases). The CDR3 loop spans 15 amino acids. The germline V gene has CDR1 SGHNT and CDR2 YENEEA. V was shortened by 5 bases and J by 0 bases, with 11 bases between the two germline ends. CDR3 in amino acids: CASSPRGSSYNEQFF. CDR3 nucleotide sequence: TGTGCCAGCAGCCCCCGGGGGAGCTCCTACAATGAGCAGTTCTTC.

The rearrangement uses TRBV5-1 and TRBJ2-7; a weak D match, TRBD2 (6 bases). Trimming shortened V by 4 bases and J by 2 bases, and 10 bases separated the two germline ends. The CDR3 runs to 13 residues. Germline V gene lookup returns CDR1 SGHRS and CDR2 YFSETQ. The CDR3, as DNA: TGCGCCAGCAGCCGGGACTTCGCCTACGAGCAGTACTTC. Its protein is CASSRDFAYEQYF.

The chain couples TRBV28 to TRBJ2-3; the match to TRBD1 covers 10 bases. The junction had 15 bases not matched to a gene; V was cut back by 7 bases and J by 5 bases. The V gene's germline CDR1 is MDHEN and CDR2 SYDVKM. This CDR3 is built from 17 residues. In nucleotides, the CDR3 is TGTGCCAGCACCTTAAGGTGGACAGGGGGTGGTGGAGATACGCAGTATTTT. It encodes CASTLRWTGGGGDTQYF.

The chain is built from TRBV4-2 and TRBJ2-7, with 12 bases identical to TRBD2. The CDR3 is made up of 17 amino acids. The germline V gene has CDR1 LGHNA and CDR2 YNFKEQ. Trimming cost V 0 bases and J 5 bases; bases outside gene matches: 8. The CDR3 nucleotides read TGTGCCAGCAGCCAAGATGGGCTAGCGGGGGGGCCACACGAGCAGTACTTC. Protein sequence: CASSQDGLAGGPHEQYF.

The chain's CDR3 is CASSLKGEQGVSNYGYTF. The CDR3 nucleotides are TGTGCCAGCAGTTTAAAGGGGGAACAGGGGGTTTCAAACTATGGCTACACCTTC. The genes are TRBV27 and TRBJ1-2; 8 nucleotides line up with TRBD1. The CDR3 has 18 amino acids. Trimming at V came to 2 bases and at J to 2 bases, leaving 13 bases not matched to a gene. Looked up from germline, CDR1 is MNHEY and CDR2 is SMNVEV (reference sequence).

This clone has just a few counts. Other DNA sequences from this sample encode an identical CDR3 as well. The chain couples TRBV18 to TRBJ1-1; TRBD1 matches 11 bases. With V trimmed by 3 bases and J by 0 bases, 3 bases remained unmatched. Germline V gives CDR1 KGHSH, CDR2 LQKENI. This CDR3 has 16 amino acids. The CDR3 protein is CASSPGQGALNTEAFF. The CDR3 coding sequence is TGTGCCAGCTCACCCGGACAGGGGGCCTTGAACACTGAAGCTTTCTTT.

The genes are TRBV11-3 and TRBJ1-6; 7 bases are shared with TRBD1. The germline V gene has CDR1 SGHNT and CDR2 YENEEA. This CDR3 has 16 amino acids. The V segment lost 4 bases and the J segment 7 bases; nucleotides outside the gene matches: 10. Written as DNA, the CDR3 is TGTGCCAGCAGCTCCACAGGGGCTATATGGAATTCACCCCTCCACTTT. Translation: CASSSTGAIWNSPLHF.

V and J are TRBV10-2 and TRBJ1-5; the D is unclear. Germline V gene lookup returns CDR1 WSHSY and CDR2 SAAADI. CDR3 length: 14 amino acids. Between the trimmed V and J ends, which lost 3 bases and 4 bases, there was a span of 10 bases. CDR3 residues: CASSDRAGNQPQHF. DNA of the CDR3: TGCGCCAGCAGTGATCGGGCGGGAAATCAGCCCCAGCATTTT.

This clone was seen a single time. The chain uses TRBV4-1 and TRBJ2-7; possible D gene TRBD1, 6 bases. The V gene lost 3 bases and the J gene lost 5 bases, with 17 bases spanning the gap. The germline V gene has CDR1 MGHRA and CDR2 YSYEKL. CDR3 length: 15 amino acids. CDR3 sequence: CASSQVTSDSNEQYF. CDR3 nucleotide sequence: TGCGCCAGCAGCCAGGTTACCTCGGACAGCAACGAGCAGTACTTC.

The chain recombines TRBV7-9 with TRBJ2-5; D could derive from TRBD1 or TRBD2 (5 bases each). Between the trimmed V and J ends, which lost 4 bases and 1 base, there was a span of 10 bases. Germline V gene data show CDR1 as SEHNR and CDR2 as FQNEAQ (reference sequence). CDR3 length equals 14 residues. The chain's CDR3 is CASSSGSPQETQYF. DNA for the CDR3: TGTGCCAGCAGCTCAGGGAGTCCCCAAGAGACCCAGTACTTC.

For the CDR3, the DNA is TGTGCCAGCAGCGCAGTTCAGCAAGGCGGCTACACCTTC. The encoded protein is CASSAVQQGGYTF. The V and J genes are TRBV9 and TRBJ1-2; no reliable D call. Trimming left V 3 bases short and J 8 bases short, with 14 bases between. Germline CDR1 and CDR2: SGDLS and YYNGEE. The CDR3 covers 13 residues.

The V gene is TRBV5-6, the J gene TRBJ1-2; 7 bases align to TRBD1. CDR3 length: 16 amino acids. Germline CDR1 and CDR2: SGHDT and YYEEEE. Trimming took 0 bases from V and 0 from J; bases not matched to a gene: 5. CDR3 bases: TGTGCCAGCAGCTTGGAACAGGGGAGGGCTAACTATGGCTACACCTTC. Protein sequence: CASSLEQGRANYGYTF.

J is TRBJ1-1 and V is TRBV18, with TRBD1 matching over 11 bases. The CDR3 totals 12 residues. In germline, CDR1 is KGHSH, CDR2 LQKENI. V dropped 5 bases and J dropped 11; count of bases not matched to a gene: 4. Here the CDR3 reads CASSSGQGEAFF. The CDR3 bases are TGTGCCAGCTCATCGGGACAGGGGGAGGCTTTCTTT.